Listed below are T cell receptor beta chains from one sample, sequenced in a study of blood T cell repertoires in COVID-19. The protocol was immunoSEQ multiplex PCR, while the TCRdb copy is restricted to in-frame clones and leaves out a portion. The sample yields approximately 52,000 clones, about 91% seen once. The sample taken for sequencing was peripheral blood. These receptors were taken from a man in his fifties or sixties with active COVID-19. Both conserved end residues are part of each CDR3. D genes are given only for firm matches. Some rows mark clone size as missing; the rest say once, few, many or name a class of expanded clone.

clone_size	j_call	v_call	d_call	cdr3_nt	cdr3_aa
NA	TRBJ2-2	TRBV7-7	NA	TGTGCCAGCGGCCCTAGAAAGACCGGGGAGCTGTTTTTT	CASGPRKTGELFF
NA	TRBJ1-1	TRBV5-1	TRBD1	TGCGCCAGCAGCGACAGACAGGGAGTGGACACTGAAGCTTTCTTT	CASSDRQGVDTEAFF
NA	TRBJ2-7	TRBV6-5	TRBD1	TGTGCCAGCAGTCGACAGGGGTTCTCCTACGAGCAGTACTTC	CASSRQGFSYEQYF
NA	TRBJ2-1	TRBV6-5	TRBD2	TGTGCCAGCAGTAGAAATAGCGGGAGAGTGGGTGAGCAGTTCTTC	CASSRNSGRVGEQFF
NA	TRBJ1-5	TRBV6-2/TRBV6-3	NA	TGTGCCAGCAGTCCCTTCGGCACAGCCGAAAATCAGCCCCAGCATTTT	CASSPFGTAENQPQHF
NA	TRBJ1-1	TRBV20-1	NA	TGCACGGGAAGTGAGGCTCGTGGAGCTTTCTTT	CTGSEARGAFF
few	TRBJ2-5	TRBV28	TRBD1	TGTGCCAGCTCTATATCGCAGGGGGAAGTGGAGACCCAGTACTTC	CASSISQGEVETQYF
NA	TRBJ2-7	TRBV24-1	NA	TGTGCCACCAGTGATTTCGGGGATCGAGAGCAGTACTTC	CATSDFGDREQYF
NA	TRBJ2-4	TRBV7-9	NA	TGTGCCAGCAGCCCAGGGTTCGCGGCCAAAAACATTCAGTACTTC	CASSPGFAAKNIQYF
few	TRBJ2-3	TRBV3-1/TRBV3-2	NA	TGTGCCAGCAGCCATAGTTTTAGCACAGATACGCAGTATTTT	CASSHSFSTDTQYF
few	TRBJ1-4	TRBV5-1	NA	TGCGCCAGCAGCCTAGCGGGGGTCCCAAATGAAAAACTGTTTTTT	CASSLAGVPNEKLFF
NA	TRBJ2-2	TRBV15	TRBD2	TGTGCCGGGAGGGAGGGACTAGCCGGGGAGCTGTTTTTT	CAGREGLAGELFF
NA	TRBJ2-2	TRBV21-1	NA	TGTGCCAGCAGCAAAGAGGGAAGCAGCGGGAGGGCCGTCACCGGGGAGCTGTTTTTT	CASSKEGSSGRAVTGELFF
once	TRBJ2-1	TRBV30	TRBD2	TGTGCCTGGAGTGCCCTAGCGGGTAATTACAATGAGCAGTTCTTC	CAWSALAGNYNEQFF
NA	TRBJ2-7	TRBV7-2	TRBD2	TGTGCCAGCAGCTTAGCCGGGACTAGCGGGAGTCCCTACGAGCAGTACTTC	CASSLAGTSGSPYEQYF
NA	TRBJ2-1	TRBV4-2	NA	TGTGCCAGCACAGGACAGTCGTACAATGAGCAGTTCTTC	CASTGQSYNEQFF
NA	TRBJ2-7	TRBV2	TRBD2	TGTGCCAGCAGTGAAGCGCAAAAGGGACTAGCGGGAGCTTACGAGCAGTACTTC	CASSEAQKGLAGAYEQYF
NA	TRBJ1-1	TRBV18	TRBD1	TGTGCCAGCTCACTGGACAGGGTTGTGAACACTGAAGCTTTCTTT	CASSLDRVVNTEAFF
NA	TRBJ2-1	TRBV7-2	TRBD1	TGTGCCAGCAGCTTAGACGGACAGGGCCTCAGGGAGCAGTTCTTC	CASSLDGQGLREQFF
NA	TRBJ2-4	TRBV10-3	NA	TGTGCCATCAGTGGCGACGGGGGAAGAGTGGAGGGCAAAAACATTCAGTACTTC	CAISGDGGRVEGKNIQYF
NA	TRBJ2-7	TRBV5-4	NA	TGTGCCAGCAGCTCCGACAGAGGCTACGAGCAGTACTTC	CASSSDRGYEQYF
NA	TRBJ2-7	TRBV19	NA	TGTGCCAGTAGTACTGGCGGGTTCCCCTACGAGCAGTACTTC	CASSTGGFPYEQYF
few	TRBJ2-5	TRBV5-4	NA	TGTGCCAGCAGCTTGGAACAGGGACACCAGACCCAGTACTTC	CASSLEQGHQTQYF
NA	TRBJ2-7	TRBV6-2/TRBV6-3	TRBD1	TGTGCCAGCAGTTCCGGGACAGGGGTGCACGAGCAGTACTTC	CASSSGTGVHEQYF
NA	TRBJ1-3	TRBV4-3	TRBD1	TGCGCCAGCAGCCAAGACACAGGGGCAGGAAACACCATATATTTT	CASSQDTGAGNTIYF
NA	TRBJ2-5	TRBV6-5	NA	TGTGCCAGCAGCCTACTAGCATGGGAGACCCAGTACTTC	CASSLLAWETQYF
NA	TRBJ2-7	TRBV15	NA	TGTGCCACCAGCAAGACAGGAACCAGGAACGAGCAGTACTTC	CATSKTGTRNEQYF
NA	TRBJ1-2	TRBV6-6	NA	TGTGCCAGCCGATCGCCAGGGTCCAACTATGGCTACACCTTC	CASRSPGSNYGYTF